These T cell receptor beta chains were read from a single sample in a study of OX40 agonist ivuxolimab in advanced cancers. Generated by immunoSEQ multiplex PCR, the TCRdb table keeps only in-frame clones and is missing some. The repertoire holds some 30,000 clones, with about four fifths as singletons. The sequences come from CD4+ or CD8+ T cells sorted from blood, collected in a trial of the OX40 agonist ivuxolimab. The receptors were sampled from an adult with an advanced solid tumor such as melanoma, head and neck, liver or kidney cancer. CDR3s include the opening cysteine and the closing phenylalanine or tryptophan.

V	CDR3
TRBV2	CASSTDGNYGYTF
TRBV11-2	CASSSSDMNTEAFF
TRBV13	CASSLTGVDEQYF
TRBV5-1	CASSRYPTGNNEQFF
TRBV11-3	CASSLAGGRFTGELFF
TRBV10-3	CAISEPGPVYGYTF
TRBV6-6	CASSFSQTVTYEQYF
TRBV6-7	CASSYSTSPKNYEQYF
TRBV11-2	CASSSRGGLSDTQYF
TRBV4-2	CASTNNFMDGLNEQFF
TRBV29-1	CSVESGPSYGYTF
TRBV2	CASSYIITDTQYF
TRBV7-9	CASSLDGTGVELFF
TRBV10-3	CAIRDRDSANTIYF
TRBV7-6	CASSQQGPLFSTNEKLFF
TRBV30	CAWSRAGLVLTF
TRBV5-1	CASSLLRGSSEAFF
TRBV5-1	CASSLRSGVSTDTQYF
TRBV2	CASSEGQGYTDTQYF
TRBV4-2	CASTKGASYGYTF
TRBV6-1	CAIKGQESTDTQYF
TRBV9	CASSSTVSYEQYF
TRBV5-1	CASSLEASGVSYNEQFF
TRBV10-3	CAISGLAIDTQYF
TRBV11-2	CASSLSTGSLEQYF
TRBV10-1	CASSGGARGELFF
TRBV14	CASSQSGGGIQPQHF
TRBV14	CASSQDLGQLITNYGYTF
TRBV2	CASSIAGGQGNEQFF
TRBV5-1	CASSLKMRDREAKLFF
TRBV30	CAWRGQGLGWYGYTF
TRBV2	CASSVGAGVLNEQYF
TRBV7-9	CASSSNRGLAGVNEQFF
TRBV11-2	CASSLVSGLGNYGYTF
TRBV5-6	CASSFGWETEAFF
TRBV5-6	CASSLSGGDTLYEQYF
TRBV21-1	CASSKRDRVTEAFF
TRBV14	CASSQSGQGLFYEQYF
TRBV2	CASAQEGTVYNEQFF
TRBV7-9	CASSSRDRGDQYF
TRBV18	CASSLLQGDTEAFF
TRBV5-4	CASRRDREAGELFF
TRBV7-6	CASSLGQGPLDGYTF
TRBV30	CACRGETNTGELFF
TRBV5-5	CASSLERASRNYGYTF
TRBV6-6	CASSWMGYNEQFF
TRBV4-3	CASSHRDRGIRGYTF
TRBV19	CASSIMGYTEAFF
TRBV5-5	CASISQWDYGYTF
TRBV5-6	CASTISWGDDEAFF